This TCR beta chain came from a study of human T cells and chemical hapten exposure. Study-level findings and limits: Controls had significantly fewer large CDR3 similarity clusters than were formed by expanded TCRs.

TCRdb itself ran the RACE reads through MiXCR, one entry per CDR3 protein. The repertoire has tens of thousands of distinct CDR3 sequences, roughly 3.3% of them found once; the top ten carry about 6.9%. Germline V lookup: CDR1 SGHDN, CDR2 FVKESK. CDR3 length: 15 residues. Trimming left V 4 bases short and J 4 bases short, with 14 bases between. This clonotype was observed many times. Its antigen is still unknown. Time point given: patch test 2, 6 weeks after DPC sensitization. Treatment indicated: therapeutic diphenylcyclopropenone sensitization with weekly scalp DPC. Participating donors were patients with alopecia, aged 18 to 70 years, considered appropriate candidates for DPC. The study extracted total RNA from unfractionated whole blood.

This chain joins TRBV14 and TRBJ2-1, with D possibly being TRBD1 (6 bases). The receptor comes from a man aged 35-49 years with alopecia areata. Some clones in this sample may be carry-over from other donors' samples. Sequenced here: whole blood, sampled in connection with sensitization to the hapten diphenylcyclopropenone (DPC). In nucleotides, the CDR3 is TGTGCCAGCAGCCCGACAGGACGCTTTTACAATGAGCAGTTCTTC. This translates into CASSPTGRFYNEQFF.